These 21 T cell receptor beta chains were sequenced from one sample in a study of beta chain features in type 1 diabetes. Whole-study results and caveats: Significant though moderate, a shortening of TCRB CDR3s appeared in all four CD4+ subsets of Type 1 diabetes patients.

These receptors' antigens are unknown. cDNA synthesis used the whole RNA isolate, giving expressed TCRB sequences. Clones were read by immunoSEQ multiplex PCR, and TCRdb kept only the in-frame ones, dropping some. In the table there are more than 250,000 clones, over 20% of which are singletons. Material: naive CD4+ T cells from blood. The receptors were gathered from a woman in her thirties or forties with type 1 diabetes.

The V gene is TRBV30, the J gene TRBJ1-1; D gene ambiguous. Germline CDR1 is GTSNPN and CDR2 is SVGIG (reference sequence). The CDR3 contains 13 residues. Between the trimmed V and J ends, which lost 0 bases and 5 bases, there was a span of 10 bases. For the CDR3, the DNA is TGTGCCTGGAGTGTTAGGAGAGGGACTGAAGCTTTCTTT. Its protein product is CAWSVRRGTEAFF.

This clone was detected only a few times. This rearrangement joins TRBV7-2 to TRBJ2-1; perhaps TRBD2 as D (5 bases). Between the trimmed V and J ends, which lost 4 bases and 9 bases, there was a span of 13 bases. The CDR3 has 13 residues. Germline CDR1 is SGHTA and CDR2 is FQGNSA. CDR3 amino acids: CASSSTSPVEQFF. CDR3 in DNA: TGTGCCAGCAGCTCTACTAGTCCGGTTGAGCAGTTCTTC. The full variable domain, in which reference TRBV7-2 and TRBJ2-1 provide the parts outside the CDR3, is GAGVSQSPSNKVTEKGKDVELRCDPISGHTALYWYRQSLGQGLEFLIYFQGNSAPDKSGLPSDRFSAERTGGSVSTLTIQRTQQEDSAVYLCASSSTSPVEQFFGPGTRLTVL.

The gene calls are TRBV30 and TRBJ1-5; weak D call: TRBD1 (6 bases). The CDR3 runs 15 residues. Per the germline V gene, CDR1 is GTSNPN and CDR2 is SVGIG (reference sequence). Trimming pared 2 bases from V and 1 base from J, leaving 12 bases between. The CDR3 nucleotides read TGTGCCTGGAGTAGGGGGGGGGCAAGCAATCAGCCCCAGCATTTT. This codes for CAWSRGGASNQPQHF. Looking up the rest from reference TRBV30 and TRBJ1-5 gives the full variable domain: SQTIHQWPATLVQPVGSPLSLECTVEGTSNPNLYWYRQAAGRGLQLLFYSVGIGQISSEVPQNLSASRPQDRQFILSSKKLLLSDSGFYLCAWSRGGASNQPQHFGDGTRLSIL.

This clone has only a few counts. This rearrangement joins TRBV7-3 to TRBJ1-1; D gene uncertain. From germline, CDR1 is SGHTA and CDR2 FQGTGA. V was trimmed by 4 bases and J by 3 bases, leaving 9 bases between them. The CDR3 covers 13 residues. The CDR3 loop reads CASSSFLDTEAFF. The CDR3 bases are TGTGCCAGCAGCTCCTTCTTAGACACTGAAGCTTTCTTT.

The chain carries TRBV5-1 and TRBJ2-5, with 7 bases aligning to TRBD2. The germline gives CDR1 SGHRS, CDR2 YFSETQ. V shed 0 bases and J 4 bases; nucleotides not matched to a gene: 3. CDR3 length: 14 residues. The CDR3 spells CASSLGTGGETQYF. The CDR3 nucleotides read TGCGCCAGCAGCTTGGGCACGGGAGGAGAGACCCAGTACTTC.

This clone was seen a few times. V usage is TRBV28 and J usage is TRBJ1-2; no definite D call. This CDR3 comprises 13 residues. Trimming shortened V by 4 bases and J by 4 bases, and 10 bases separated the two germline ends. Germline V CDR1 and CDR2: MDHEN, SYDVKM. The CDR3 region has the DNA TGTGCCAGCAGTTCCCGGGTGGTCTATGGCTACACCTTC. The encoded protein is CASSSRVVYGYTF.

The CDR3 nucleotides read TGTGCCAGCAGCTGGACAGGGGGGGGCCGCAATCAGCCCCAGCATTTT. Translation gives CASSWTGGGRNQPQHF. V is TRBV28 and J is TRBJ1-5; 10 nucleotides line up with TRBD1. The length of the CDR3 is 16 residues. CDR1 is MDHEN and CDR2 is SYDVKM in the germline V gene. The V gene end was trimmed by 6 bases and the J gene end by 2 bases; junction bases not matched to a gene: 7.

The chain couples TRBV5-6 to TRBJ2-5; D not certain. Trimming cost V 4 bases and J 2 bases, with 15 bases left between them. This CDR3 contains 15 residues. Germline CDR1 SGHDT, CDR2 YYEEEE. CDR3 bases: TGTGCCAGCAGCCGACCCGTGACACGGCAAGAGACCCAGTACTTC. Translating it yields CASSRPVTRQETQYF.

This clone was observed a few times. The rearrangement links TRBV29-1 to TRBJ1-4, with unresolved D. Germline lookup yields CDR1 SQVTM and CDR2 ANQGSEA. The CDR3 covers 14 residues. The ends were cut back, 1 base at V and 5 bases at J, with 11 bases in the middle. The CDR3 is CSVEVYSPNEKLFF. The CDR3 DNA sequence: TGCAGCGTTGAAGTTTACAGCCCCAATGAAAAACTGTTTTTT.

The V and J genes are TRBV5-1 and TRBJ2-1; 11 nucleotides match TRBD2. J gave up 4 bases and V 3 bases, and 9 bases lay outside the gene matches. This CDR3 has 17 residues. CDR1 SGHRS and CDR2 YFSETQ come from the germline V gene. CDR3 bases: TGCGCCAGCAGCTCAAGTACTAGCGGGGGTTTATACAATGAGCAGTTCTTC. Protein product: CASSSSTSGGLYNEQFF.

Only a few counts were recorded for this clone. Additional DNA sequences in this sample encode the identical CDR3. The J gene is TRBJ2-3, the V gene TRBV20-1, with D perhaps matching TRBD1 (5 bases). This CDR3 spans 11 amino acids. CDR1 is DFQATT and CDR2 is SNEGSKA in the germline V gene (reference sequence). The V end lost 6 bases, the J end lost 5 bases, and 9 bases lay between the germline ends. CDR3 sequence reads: CSARTGDTQYF. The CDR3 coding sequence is TGCAGTGCCAGAACAGGAGATACGCAGTATTTT.

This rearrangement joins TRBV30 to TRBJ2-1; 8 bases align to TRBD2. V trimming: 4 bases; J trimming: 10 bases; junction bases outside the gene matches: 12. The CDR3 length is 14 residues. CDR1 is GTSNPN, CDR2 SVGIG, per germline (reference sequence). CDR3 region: CAWMRGDRSWEQFF. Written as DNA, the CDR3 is TGTGCCTGGATGCGGGGGGACCGGTCATGGGAGCAGTTCTTC.

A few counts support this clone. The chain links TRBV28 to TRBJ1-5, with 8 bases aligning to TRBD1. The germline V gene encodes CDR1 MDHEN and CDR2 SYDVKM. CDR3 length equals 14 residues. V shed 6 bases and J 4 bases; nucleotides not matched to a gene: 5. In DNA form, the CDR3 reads TGTGCCAGCAGACTACAGGGGGGGAATCAGCCCCAGCATTTT. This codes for CASRLQGGNQPQHF.

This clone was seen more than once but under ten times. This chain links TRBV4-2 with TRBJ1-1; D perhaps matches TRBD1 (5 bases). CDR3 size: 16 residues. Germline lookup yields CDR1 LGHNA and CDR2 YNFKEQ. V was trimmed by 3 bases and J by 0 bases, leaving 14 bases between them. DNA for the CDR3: TGTGCCAGCAGCCACTCCAGGGCTCCCCTGAACACTGAAGCTTTCTTT. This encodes CASSHSRAPLNTEAFF.

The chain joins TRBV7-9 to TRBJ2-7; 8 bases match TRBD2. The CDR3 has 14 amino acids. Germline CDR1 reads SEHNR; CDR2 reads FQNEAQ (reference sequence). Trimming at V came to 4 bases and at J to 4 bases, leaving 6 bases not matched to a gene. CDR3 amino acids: CASSSGTRGYEQYF. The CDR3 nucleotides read TGTGCCAGCAGCTCCGGGACTAGGGGGTACGAGCAGTACTTC. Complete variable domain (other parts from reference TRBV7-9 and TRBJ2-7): DTGVSQNPRHKITKRGQNVTFRCDPISEHNRLYWYRQTLGQGPEFLTYFQNEAQLEKSRLLSDRFSAERPKGSFSTLEIQRTEQGDSAMYLCASSSGTRGYEQYFGPGTRLTVT.

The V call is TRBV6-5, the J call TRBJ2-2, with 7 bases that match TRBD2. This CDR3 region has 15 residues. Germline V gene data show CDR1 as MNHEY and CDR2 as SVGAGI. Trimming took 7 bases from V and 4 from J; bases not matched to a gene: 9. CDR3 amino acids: CASIKAGRGTGELFF. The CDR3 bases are TGTGCCAGCATTAAGGCAGGGAGGGGCACCGGGGAGCTGTTTTTT.

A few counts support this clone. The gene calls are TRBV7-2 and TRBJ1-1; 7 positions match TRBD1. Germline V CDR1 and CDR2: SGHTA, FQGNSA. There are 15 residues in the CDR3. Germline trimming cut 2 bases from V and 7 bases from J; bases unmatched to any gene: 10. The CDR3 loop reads CASSLLPGGIGEAFF. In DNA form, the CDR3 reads TGTGCCAGCAGCTTATTGCCAGGGGGAATAGGTGAAGCTTTCTTT. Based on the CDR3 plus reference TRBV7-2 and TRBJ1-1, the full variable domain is GAGVSQSPSNKVTEKGKDVELRCDPISGHTALYWYRQSLGQGLEFLIYFQGNSAPDKSGLPSDRFSAERTGGSVSTLTIQRTQQEDSAVYLCASSLLPGGIGEAFFGQGTRLTVV.

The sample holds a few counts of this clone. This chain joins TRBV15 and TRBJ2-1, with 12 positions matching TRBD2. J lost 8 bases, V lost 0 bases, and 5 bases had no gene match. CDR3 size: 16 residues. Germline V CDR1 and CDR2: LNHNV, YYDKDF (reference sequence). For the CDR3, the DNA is TGTGCCACCAGCAGAGACCCTAGCGGGAGGGCGGATGAGCAGTTCTTC. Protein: CATSRDPSGRADEQFF.

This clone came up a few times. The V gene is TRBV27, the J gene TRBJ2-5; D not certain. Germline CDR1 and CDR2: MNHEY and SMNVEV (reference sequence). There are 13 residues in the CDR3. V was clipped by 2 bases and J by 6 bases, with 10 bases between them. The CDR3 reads CASSLHSSQTQYF. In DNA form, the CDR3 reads TGTGCCAGCAGTTTACACAGTTCTCAGACCCAGTACTTC.

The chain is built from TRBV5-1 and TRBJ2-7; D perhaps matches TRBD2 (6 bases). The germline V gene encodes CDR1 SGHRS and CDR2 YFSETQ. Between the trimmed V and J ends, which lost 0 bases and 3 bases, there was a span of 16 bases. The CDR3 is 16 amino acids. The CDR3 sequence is CASSLEVGSPLYEQYF. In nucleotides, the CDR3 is TGCGCCAGCAGCTTGGAGGTCGGGAGCCCCCTCTACGAGCAGTACTTC.

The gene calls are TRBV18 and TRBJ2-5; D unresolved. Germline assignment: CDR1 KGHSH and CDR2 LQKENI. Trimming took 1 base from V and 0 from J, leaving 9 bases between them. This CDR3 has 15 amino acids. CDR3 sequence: CASSPRIADQETQYF. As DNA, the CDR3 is TGTGCCAGCTCACCACGTATTGCGGACCAAGAGACCCAGTACTTC. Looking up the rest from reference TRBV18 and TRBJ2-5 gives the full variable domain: NAGVMQNPRHLVRRRGQEARLRCSPMKGHSHVYWYRQLPEEGLKFMVYLQKENIIDESGMPKERFSAEFPKEGPSILRIQQVVRGDSAAYFCASSPRIADQETQYFGPGTRLLVL.